This entry is about one T cell receptor beta chain. CDR3 and TCR beta VDJ profiling relied on a genomic DNA template. TCRdb analysed the reads with MiXCR anew, one entry per CDR3 protein. The sample includes about 180,000 distinct CDR3 sequences, approximately 49% of them seen just once. This record comes from a study of CD8+CD57+ T cells in acquired aplastic anemia. In germline, CDR1 is LNHNV, CDR2 YYDKDF (reference sequence). CDR3 length: 17 amino acids. Trimming at V came to 0 bases and at J to 4 bases, leaving 6 bases not matched to a gene. The sequence was obtained from a human donor in good health. The sample was sorted CD4+, CD8+, or CD8+CD57+ T cells (not recorded which) from PBMCs. J is TRBJ2-1 and V is TRBV15; 10 positions match TRBD1. CDR3 protein: CATSRERDRGLYNEQFF. In DNA, the CDR3 is TGTGCCACCAGCAGAGAACGAGACAGGGGGCTATACAATGAGCAGTTCTTC.